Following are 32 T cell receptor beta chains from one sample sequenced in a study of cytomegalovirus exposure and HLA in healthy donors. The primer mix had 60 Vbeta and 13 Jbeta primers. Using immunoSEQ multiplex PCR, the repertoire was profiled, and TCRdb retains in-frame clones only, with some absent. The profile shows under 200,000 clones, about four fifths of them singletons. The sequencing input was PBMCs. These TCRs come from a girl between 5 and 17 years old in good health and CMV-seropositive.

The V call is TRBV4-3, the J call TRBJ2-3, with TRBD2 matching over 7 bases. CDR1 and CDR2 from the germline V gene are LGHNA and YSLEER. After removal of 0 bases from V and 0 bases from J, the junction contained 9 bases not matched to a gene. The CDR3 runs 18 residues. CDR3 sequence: CASSQEPLTSFSTDTQYF. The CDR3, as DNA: TGCGCCAGCAGCCAAGAACCTCTGACTAGCTTTAGCACAGATACGCAGTATTTT.

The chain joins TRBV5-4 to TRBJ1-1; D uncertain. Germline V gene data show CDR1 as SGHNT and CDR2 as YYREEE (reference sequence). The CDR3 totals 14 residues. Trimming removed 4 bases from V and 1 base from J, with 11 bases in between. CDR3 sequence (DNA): TGTGCCAGCAGCCGATGGGCAGCGAACACTGAAGCTTTCTTT. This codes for CASSRWAANTEAFF.

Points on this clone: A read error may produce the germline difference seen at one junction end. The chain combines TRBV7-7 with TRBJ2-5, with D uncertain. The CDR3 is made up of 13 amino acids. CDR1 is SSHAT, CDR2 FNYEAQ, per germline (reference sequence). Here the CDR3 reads CASSLGRQETQYF. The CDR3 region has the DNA TGTGCTAGCAGCTTGGGCCGTCAAGAGACCCAGTACTTC.

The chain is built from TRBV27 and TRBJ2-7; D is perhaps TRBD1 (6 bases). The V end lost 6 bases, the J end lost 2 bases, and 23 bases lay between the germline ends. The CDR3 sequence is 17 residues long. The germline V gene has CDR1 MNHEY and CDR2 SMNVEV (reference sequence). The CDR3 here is CASSPITGIGDPYEQYF. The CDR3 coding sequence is TGTGCCAGCAGCCCGATAACAGGGATAGGAGATCCCTACGAGCAGTACTTC.

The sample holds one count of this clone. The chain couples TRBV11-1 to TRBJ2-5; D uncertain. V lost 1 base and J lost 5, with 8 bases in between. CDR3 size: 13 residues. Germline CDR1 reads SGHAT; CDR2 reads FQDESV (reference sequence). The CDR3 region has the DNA TGTGCCAGCAGCTTAGATGACTGGGAGACCCAGTACTTC. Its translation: CASSLDDWETQYF.

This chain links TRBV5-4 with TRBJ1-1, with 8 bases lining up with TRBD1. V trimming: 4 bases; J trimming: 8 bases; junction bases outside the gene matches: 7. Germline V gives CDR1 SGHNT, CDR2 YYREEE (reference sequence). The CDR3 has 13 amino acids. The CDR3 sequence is CASSDGTGGEAFF. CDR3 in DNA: TGTGCCAGCAGCGACGGGACAGGCGGAGAAGCTTTCTTT. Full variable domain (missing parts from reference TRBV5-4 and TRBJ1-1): ETGVTQSPTHLIKTRGQQVTLRCSSQSGHNTVSWYQQALGQGPQFIFQYYREEENGRGNFPPRFSGLQFPNYSSELNVNALELDDSALYLCASSDGTGGEAFFGQGTRLTVV.

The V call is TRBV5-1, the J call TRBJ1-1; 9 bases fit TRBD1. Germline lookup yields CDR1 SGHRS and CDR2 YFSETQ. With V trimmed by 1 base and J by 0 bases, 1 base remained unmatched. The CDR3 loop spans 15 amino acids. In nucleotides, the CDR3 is TGCGCCAGCAGCTTGACAGGGGGCTTGAACACTGAAGCTTTCTTT. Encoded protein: CASSLTGGLNTEAFF.

CDR3 DNA sequence: TGTGCCGGACTCAGGGAGGCTAACTCTGGGGCCAACGTCCTGACTTTC. Its translation: CAGLREANSGANVLTF. The chain couples TRBV11-2 to TRBJ2-6, with D possibly TRBD2 on 6 matching bases. The length of the CDR3 is 16 residues. V was shortened by 11 bases and J by 0 bases, with 17 bases between the two germline ends. From germline, CDR1 is SGHAT and CDR2 FQNNGV.

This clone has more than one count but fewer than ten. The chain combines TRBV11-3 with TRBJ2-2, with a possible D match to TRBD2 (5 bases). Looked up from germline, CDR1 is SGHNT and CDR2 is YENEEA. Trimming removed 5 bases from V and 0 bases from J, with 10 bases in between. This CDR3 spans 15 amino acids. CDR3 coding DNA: TGTGCCAGCAGCCCGGCGGGCCCGAACACCGGGGAGCTGTTTTTT. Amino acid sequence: CASSPAGPNTGELFF.

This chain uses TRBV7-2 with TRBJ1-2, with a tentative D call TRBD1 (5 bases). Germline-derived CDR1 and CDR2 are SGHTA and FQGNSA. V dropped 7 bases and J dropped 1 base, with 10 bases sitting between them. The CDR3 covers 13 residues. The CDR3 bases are TGTGCCAGCACCCTACAGGTTAACTATGGCTACACCTTC. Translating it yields CASTLQVNYGYTF.

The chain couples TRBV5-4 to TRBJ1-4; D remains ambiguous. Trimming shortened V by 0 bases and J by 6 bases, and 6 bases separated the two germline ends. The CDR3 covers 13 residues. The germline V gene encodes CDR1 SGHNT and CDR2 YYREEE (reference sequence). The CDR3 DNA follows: TGTGCCAGCAGCTTGGCGGGATATGAAAAACTGTTTTTT. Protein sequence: CASSLAGYEKLFF.

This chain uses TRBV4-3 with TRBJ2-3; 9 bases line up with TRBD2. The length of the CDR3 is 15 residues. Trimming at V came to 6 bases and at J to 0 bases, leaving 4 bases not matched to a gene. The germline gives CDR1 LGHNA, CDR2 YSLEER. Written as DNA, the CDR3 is TGCGCCAGCAGTTTGACTAGCGGCAGCACAGATACGCAGTATTTT. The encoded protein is CASSLTSGSTDTQYF.

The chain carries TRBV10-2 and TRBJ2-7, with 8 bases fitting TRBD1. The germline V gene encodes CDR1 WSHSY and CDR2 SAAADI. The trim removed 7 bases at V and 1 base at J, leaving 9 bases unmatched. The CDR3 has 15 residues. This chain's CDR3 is CASKSWTGPSYEQYF. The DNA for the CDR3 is TGCGCCAGCAAGAGTTGGACAGGGCCTTCCTACGAGCAGTACTTC.

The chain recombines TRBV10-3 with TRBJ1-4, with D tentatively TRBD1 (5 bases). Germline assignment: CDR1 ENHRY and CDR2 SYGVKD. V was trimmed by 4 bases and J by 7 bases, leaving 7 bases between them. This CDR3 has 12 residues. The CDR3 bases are TGTGCCATCAGTGCAGGGTTTGAAAAACTGTTTTTT. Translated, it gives CAISAGFEKLFF.

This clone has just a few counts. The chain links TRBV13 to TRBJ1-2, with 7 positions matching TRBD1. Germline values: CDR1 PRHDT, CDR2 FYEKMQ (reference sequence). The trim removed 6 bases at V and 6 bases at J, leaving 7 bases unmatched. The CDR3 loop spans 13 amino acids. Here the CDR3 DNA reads TGTGCCAGCAGAAAAGGGGGCGCCGATGGCTACACCTTC. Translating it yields CASRKGGADGYTF.

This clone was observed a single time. CDR3 in amino acids: CASSSTALAGAEQYF. DNA for the CDR3: TGTGCCAGCAGCTCCACCGCGCTAGCGGGAGCCGAGCAGTACTTC. The chain has TRBV7-9 and TRBJ2-7, with 10 bases aligning to TRBD2. The CDR3 covers 15 residues. Trimming took 4 bases from V and 6 from J; bases not matched to a gene: 9. Germline CDR1 SEHNR, CDR2 FQNEAQ (reference sequence).

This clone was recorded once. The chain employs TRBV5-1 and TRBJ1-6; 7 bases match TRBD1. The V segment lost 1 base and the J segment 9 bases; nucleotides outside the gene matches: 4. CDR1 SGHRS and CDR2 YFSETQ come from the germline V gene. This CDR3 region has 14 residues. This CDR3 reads CASSLTGDLSPLHF. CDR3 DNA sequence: TGCGCCAGCAGCTTGACAGGGGATCTTTCACCCCTCCACTTT.

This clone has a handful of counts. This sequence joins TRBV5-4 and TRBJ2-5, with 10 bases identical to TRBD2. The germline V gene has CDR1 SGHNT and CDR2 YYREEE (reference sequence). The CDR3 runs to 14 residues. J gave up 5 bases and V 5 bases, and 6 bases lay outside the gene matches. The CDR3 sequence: CASSSSGSWETQYF. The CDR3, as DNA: TGTGCCAGCAGTTCTAGCGGGAGTTGGGAGACCCAGTACTTC.

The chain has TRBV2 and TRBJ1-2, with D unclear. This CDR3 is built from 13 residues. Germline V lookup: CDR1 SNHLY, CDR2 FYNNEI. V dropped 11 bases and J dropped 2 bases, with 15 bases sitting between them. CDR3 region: CAARAEANYGYTF. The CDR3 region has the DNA TGTGCCGCCCGCGCGGAGGCGAACTATGGCTACACCTTC. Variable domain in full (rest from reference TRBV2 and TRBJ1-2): EPEVTQTPSHQVTQMGQEVILRCVPISNHLYFYWYRQILGQKVEFLVSFYNNEISEKSEIFDDQFSVERPDGSNFTLKIRSTKLEDSAMYFCAARAEANYGYTFGSGTRLTVV.

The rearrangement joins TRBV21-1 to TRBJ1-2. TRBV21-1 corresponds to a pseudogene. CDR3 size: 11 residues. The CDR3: CASSKDEGYTF. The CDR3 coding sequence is TGTGCCAGCAGCAAAGATGAGGGCTACACCTTC.

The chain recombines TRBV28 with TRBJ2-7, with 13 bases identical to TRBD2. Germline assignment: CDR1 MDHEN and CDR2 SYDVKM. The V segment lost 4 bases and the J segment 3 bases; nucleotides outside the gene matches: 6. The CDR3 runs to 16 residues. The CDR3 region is CASSSILAGGDYEQYF. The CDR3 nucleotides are TGTGCCAGCAGTTCAATACTAGCGGGGGGGGACTACGAGCAGTACTTC. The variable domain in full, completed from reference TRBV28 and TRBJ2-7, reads DVKVTQSSRYLVKRTGEKVFLECVQDMDHENMFWYRQDPGLGLRLIYFSYDVKMKEKGDIPEGYSVSREKKERFSLILESASTNQTSMYLCASSSILAGGDYEQYFGPGTRLTVT.

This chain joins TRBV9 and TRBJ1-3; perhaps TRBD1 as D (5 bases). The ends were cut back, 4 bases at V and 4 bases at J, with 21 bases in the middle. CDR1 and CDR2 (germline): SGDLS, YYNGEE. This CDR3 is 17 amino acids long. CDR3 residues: CASSLMGLQGKGNTIYF. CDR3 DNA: TGTGCCAGCAGCTTAATGGGTCTCCAGGGAAAAGGAAACACCATATATTTT.

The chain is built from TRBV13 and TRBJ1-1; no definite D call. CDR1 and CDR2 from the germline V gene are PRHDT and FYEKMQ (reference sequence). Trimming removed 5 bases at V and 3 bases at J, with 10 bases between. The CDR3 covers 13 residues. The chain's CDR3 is CASSLDSDTEAFF. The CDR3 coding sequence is TGTGCCAGCAGCCTAGACTCGGACACTGAAGCTTTCTTT.

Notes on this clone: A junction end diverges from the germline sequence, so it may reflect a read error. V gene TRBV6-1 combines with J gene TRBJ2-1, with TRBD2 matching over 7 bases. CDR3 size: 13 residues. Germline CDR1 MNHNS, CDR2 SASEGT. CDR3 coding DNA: TGTGCCAGCAGTGAAATGGGGCGGGAGATTGGGGTCTTC. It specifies CASSEMGREIGVF.

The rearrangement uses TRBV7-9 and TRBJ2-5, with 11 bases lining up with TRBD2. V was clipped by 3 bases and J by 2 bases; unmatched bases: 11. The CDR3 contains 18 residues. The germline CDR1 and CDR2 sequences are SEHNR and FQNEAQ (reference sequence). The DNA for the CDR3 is TGTGCCAGCAGCTTGGGCCTAGCGGGAGGACCTAGGCAAGAGACCCAGTACTTC. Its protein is CASSLGLAGGPRQETQYF.

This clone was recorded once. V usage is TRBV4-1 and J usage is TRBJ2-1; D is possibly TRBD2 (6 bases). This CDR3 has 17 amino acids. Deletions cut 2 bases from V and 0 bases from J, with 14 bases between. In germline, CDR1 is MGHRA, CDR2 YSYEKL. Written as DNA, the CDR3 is TGCGCCAGCAGCCAACAGCGGAGCGGGTACTCCTACAATGAGCAGTTCTTC. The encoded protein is CASSQQRSGYSYNEQFF.

CDR3 in DNA: TGCGCCAGCAGCTCCCTTCCCGGGGAGACCCAGTACTTC. The encoded protein is CASSSLPGETQYF. V is TRBV5-1 and J is TRBJ2-5, with D hard to call. CDR1 SGHRS and CDR2 YFSETQ come from the germline V gene. The CDR3 is 13 amino acids. V shed 3 bases and J shed 5 bases, with 11 bases lying between them.

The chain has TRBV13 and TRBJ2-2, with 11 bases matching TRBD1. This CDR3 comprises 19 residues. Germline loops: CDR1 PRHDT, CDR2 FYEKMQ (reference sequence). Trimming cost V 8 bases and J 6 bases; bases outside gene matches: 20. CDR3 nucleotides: TGTGCCAGCGGTTCCCGACCGGTTTCGGGACAGGGGGATTCCGGGGAGCTGTTTTTT. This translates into CASGSRPVSGQGDSGELFF. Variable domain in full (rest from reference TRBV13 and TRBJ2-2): AAGVIQSPRHLIKEKRETATLKCYPIPRHDTVYWYQQGPGQDPQFLISFYEKMQSDKGSIPDRFSAQQFSDYHSELNMSSLELGDSALYFCASGSRPVSGQGDSGELFFGEGSRLTVL.

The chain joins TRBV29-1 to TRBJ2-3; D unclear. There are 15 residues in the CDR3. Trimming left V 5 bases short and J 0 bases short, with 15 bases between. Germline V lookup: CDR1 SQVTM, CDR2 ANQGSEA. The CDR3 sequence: CSVIETVTSTDTQYF. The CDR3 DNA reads TGCAGCGTTATCGAAACGGTAACGAGCACAGATACGCAGTATTTT.

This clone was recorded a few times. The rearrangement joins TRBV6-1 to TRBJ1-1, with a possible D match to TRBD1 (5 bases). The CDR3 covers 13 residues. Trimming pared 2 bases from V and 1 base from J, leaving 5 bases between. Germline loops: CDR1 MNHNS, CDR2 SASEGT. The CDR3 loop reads CASSETGNTEAFF. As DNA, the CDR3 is TGTGCCAGCAGTGAAACAGGGAACACTGAAGCTTTCTTT.

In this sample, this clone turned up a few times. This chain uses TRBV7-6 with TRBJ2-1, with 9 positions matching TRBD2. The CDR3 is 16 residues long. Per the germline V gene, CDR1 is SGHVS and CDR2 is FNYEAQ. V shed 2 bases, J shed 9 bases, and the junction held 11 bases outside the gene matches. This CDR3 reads CASSLFSGSPEGEQFF. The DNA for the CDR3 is TGTGCCAGCAGCTTATTTAGCGGGAGTCCCGAGGGTGAGCAGTTCTTC.

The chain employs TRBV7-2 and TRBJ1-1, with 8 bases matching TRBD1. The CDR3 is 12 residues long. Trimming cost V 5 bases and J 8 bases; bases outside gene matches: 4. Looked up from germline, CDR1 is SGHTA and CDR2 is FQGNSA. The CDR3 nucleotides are TGTGCCAGCAGCCGGACAGGGTACGAAGCTTTCTTT. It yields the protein CASSRTGYEAFF.